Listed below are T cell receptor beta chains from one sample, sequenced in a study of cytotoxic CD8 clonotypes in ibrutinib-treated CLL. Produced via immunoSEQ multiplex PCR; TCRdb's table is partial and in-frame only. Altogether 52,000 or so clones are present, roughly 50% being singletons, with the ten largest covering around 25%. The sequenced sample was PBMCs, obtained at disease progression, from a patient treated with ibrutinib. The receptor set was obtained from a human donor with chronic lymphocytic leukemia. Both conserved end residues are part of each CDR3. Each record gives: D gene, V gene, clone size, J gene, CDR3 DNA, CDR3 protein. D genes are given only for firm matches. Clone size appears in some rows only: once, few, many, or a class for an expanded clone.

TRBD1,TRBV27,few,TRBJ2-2,TGTGCCAGCAGTAGGGACAGGGAAACCGGGGAGCTGTTTTTT,CASSRDRETGELFF
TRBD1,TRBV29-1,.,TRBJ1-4,TGCAGCGTTGAAGAGGGGGCTCAGGGGGGTGAAAAACTGTTTTTT,CSVEEGAQGGEKLFF
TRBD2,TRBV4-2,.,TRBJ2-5,TGTGCCAGCAGCCAAGAGGAGGGAGGGATCCCAGAGACCCAGTACTTC,CASSQEEGGIPETQYF
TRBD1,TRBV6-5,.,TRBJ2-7,TGTGCCAGCAGTTACTCGCGACAGGGGGCCGACGAGCAGTACTTC,CASSYSRQGADEQYF
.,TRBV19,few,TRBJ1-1,TGTGCCAGTAGTAACTCAGGCGGGATGAACACTGAAGCTTTCTTT,CASSNSGGMNTEAFF
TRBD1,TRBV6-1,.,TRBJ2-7,TGTGCCATCAGGGACAGGGGAATGTCCTACGAGCAGTACTTC,CAIRDRGMSYEQYF
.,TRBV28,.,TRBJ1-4,TGTGCCAGCAGTATCACAGGAACAACTAATGAAAAACTGTTTTTT,CASSITGTTNEKLFF
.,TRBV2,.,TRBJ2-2,TGTGCCAGTAGGAGGGACGGTAGCACCGGGGAGCTGTTTTTT,CASRRDGSTGELFF
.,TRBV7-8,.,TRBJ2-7,TGTGCCAGCAGCTCCCCCGCCAGGGGAATCTACGAGCAGTACTTC,CASSSPARGIYEQYF
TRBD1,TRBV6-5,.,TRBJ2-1,TGTGCCAGCAGTTACTCGGTCGGGACAGGGATCAATGAGCAGTTCTTC,CASSYSVGTGINEQFF
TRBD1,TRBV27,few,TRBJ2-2,TGTGCCAGCAGAGGGGACAGCGACCCCCACTTCACCGGGGAGCTGTTTTTT,CASRGDSDPHFTGELFF
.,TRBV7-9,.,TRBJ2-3,TGTGCCAGCAGCTTAGAGAGTACAGATACGCAGTATTTT,CASSLESTDTQYF
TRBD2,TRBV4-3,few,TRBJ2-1,TGCGCCAGCAGCCAAGCCCTTTCGACTAGCGGATACAATGAGCAGTTCTTC,CASSQALSTSGYNEQFF
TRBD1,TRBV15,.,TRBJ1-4,TGTGCCACCTCACAGGGGTCAACTAATGAAAAACTGTTTTTT,CATSQGSTNEKLFF
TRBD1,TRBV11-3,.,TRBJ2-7,TGTGCCAGCAGCTTAGGACAGGGGGCGGTCTCCTACGAGCAGTACTTC,CASSLGQGAVSYEQYF
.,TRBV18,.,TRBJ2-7,TGTGCCAGCTCACCACCGACTGGCGGGACCTCCTACGAGCAGTACTTC,CASSPPTGGTSYEQYF
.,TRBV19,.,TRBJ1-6,TGTGCCAGTAGTGGAAGGGTGTCCTATAATTCACCCCTCCACTTT,CASSGRVSYNSPLHF
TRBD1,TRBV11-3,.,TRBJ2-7,TGTGCCAGCAGCCCCAACCCCGGGACAGGGACCCACGAGCAGTACTTC,CASSPNPGTGTHEQYF
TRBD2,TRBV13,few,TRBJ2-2,TGTGCCAGCAGAACTTTTCTAGCGGGGTCGAACACCGGGGAGCTGTTTTTT,CASRTFLAGSNTGELFF
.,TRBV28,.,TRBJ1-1,TGTGCCAGCACGAGCACGAACACTGAAGCTTTCTTT,CASTSTNTEAFF
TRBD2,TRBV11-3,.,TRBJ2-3,TGTGCCAGCAGCTTAAGGCGGGGGGGCTTAGATACGCAGTATTTT,CASSLRRGGLDTQYF
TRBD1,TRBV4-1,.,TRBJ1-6,TGCGCCAGCAGCCAGGGCGGGGGACAGGGAGCTTCACCCCTCCACTTT,CASSQGGGQGASPLHF
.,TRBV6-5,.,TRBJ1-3,TGTGCCAGCAGTTACTCGAGATCACATTCTGGAAACACCATATATTTT,CASSYSRSHSGNTIYF
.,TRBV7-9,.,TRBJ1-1,TGTGCCAGCAGCTTAGGGACGAGGGAGGGAGCTTTCTTT,CASSLGTREGAFF
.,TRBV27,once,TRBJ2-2,TGTGCCAGCAGTTTATATCAGGTCCGGGGTACCACCGGGGAGCTGTTTTTT,CASSLYQVRGTTGELFF
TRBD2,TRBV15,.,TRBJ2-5,TGTGCCACCAGCAGATCACTAGCGGAAGAGACCCAGTACTTC,CATSRSLAEETQYF
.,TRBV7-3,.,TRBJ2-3,TGTGCCAGCAGCTTAACCGGAACGGGAGATACGCAGTATTTT,CASSLTGTGDTQYF
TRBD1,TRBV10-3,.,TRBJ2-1,TGTGCCATCAACCCAAGACAGGGTTTCGATGAGCAGTTCTTC,CAINPRQGFDEQFF
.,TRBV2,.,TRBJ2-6,TGTGCCAGCAGTGAAAGTTCGAGAATCTCTGGGGCCAACGTCCTGACTTTC,CASSESSRISGANVLTF
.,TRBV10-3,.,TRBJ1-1,TGTGCCATCAGTGACGGGAATGAAGCTTTCTTT,CAISDGNEAFF
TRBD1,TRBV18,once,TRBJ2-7,TGTGCCAGCTCCGCTAGACAGGGTAGCTCCTACGAGCAGTACTTC,CASSARQGSSYEQYF
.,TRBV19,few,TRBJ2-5,TGTGCCAGTAGCTCTCCGGGACCCCTGGGGACCCAGTACTTC,CASSSPGPLGTQYF
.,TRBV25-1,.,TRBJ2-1,TGTGCCAGCAGTGAATGGGAGACCCTCCAGGGCAATGAGCAGTTCTTC,CASSEWETLQGNEQFF
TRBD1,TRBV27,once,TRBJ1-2,TGTGCCAGCAGTTTGGCGTCGACAGGGGGCACTGGCTACACCTTC,CASSLASTGGTGYTF
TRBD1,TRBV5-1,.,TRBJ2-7,TGCGCCAGCAGCCATGGGACAGTGACCTCCTACGAGCAGTACTTC,CASSHGTVTSYEQYF
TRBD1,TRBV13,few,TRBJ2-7,TGTGCCAGCAGCACATGGACAGGACTCTACGAGCAGTACTTC,CASSTWTGLYEQYF